What follows describes a single T cell receptor (beta chain). No cognate antigen has been identified for it. There are no base qualities to consult, and no much larger clone falls within one base. The library was obtained by PCR. The data were produced on an Illumina HiSeq 2500. TCR libraries were prepared with molecular barcoding, using unique molecular identifiers to normalize TCRbeta repertoire quantification. Using fastp at Q25 and MiXCR, TCRdb reprocessed the public reads and kept productive beta chains. Entries are consolidated by CDR3 protein sequence, retaining the most common genes and DNA. This sample holds 500,000 to 650,000 distinct CDR3 sequences; approximately 10% were observed only once. The top ten clones comprise 14% of the sample. Read against the paper, the sample's treatment or condition label means: allogeneic hematopoietic cell transplantation with graft depleted of TCRalphabeta T cells and CD19 B cells. Transplant recipients were children who received TCRalphabeta/CD19-depleted allogeneic hematopoietic cell grafts.

This entry comes from a study of T-cell reconstitution after alpha-beta-depleted transplantation in children (dated by TCRdb to the mid-2010s). Study-wide context: Using TCR repertoire profiling, the study quantitatively followed how T-cell immune reconstitution unfolded in children after TCRalphabeta/CD19-depleted allogeneic hematopoietic cell transplantation. Results the study describes overall, beyond this receptor: About two months after transplant, the apparently early recovery of alphabetaT-cell counts reportedly depended on just several hundred clones that had expanded rapidly and came from non-depleted graft cells. In some patients, the high TCRbeta diversity seen at day 60 was put down to recipient T cells and intrathymic progenitors that had survived conditioning. The frequencies of hyperexpanded clones fell over the following months, and after one year, T-cell counts and TCRbeta diversity were mostly attributed to newly produced T cells.

Per the germline V gene, LGHNA is the CDR1 and YSLEER is the CDR2. Its CDR3 holds 16 amino acids, cysteine through phenylalanine. Only the CDR3 region is kept as DNA, spanning 48 bases read in frame from base 1. Cut back by 0 bases and 0 bases, the V and J ends lie 10 bases apart. The chain was built from TRBV4-3 and TRBJ2-3, with TRBD2 as a weak D call on 5 bases. The specimen comprised PBMCs, mostly from graft donor cells, sampled 180 days after TCRalphabeta/CD19-depleted stem cell transplant. This TCR derives from a female patient between 2 and 15 years old who had a stem cell transplant for aplastic anemia, so the T cells may come from the graft donor. This receptor has the CDR3 CASSQDRSGSTDTQYF. The nucleotide sequence reads as follows: TGCGCCAGCAGCCAAGATAGGAGCGGTAGCACAGATACGCAGTATTTT.